The clone carrying this T cell receptor beta chain was seen a handful of times. Germline-derived CDR1 and CDR2 are MRHNA and SNTAGT. The CDR3 runs to 16 residues. Trimming took 6 bases from V and 7 from J, leaving 22 bases between them. There was relapse after autologous stem cell transplantation in every patient, and there was variation in brentuximab vedotin exposure. Thawed PBMCs were the source of CD4+ T cells, purified by magnetic negative selection. These data belong to a study of PD-1 blockade in classical Hodgkin lymphoma. The assay was immunoSEQ multiplex PCR, and TCRdb's table has in-frame clones only and misses some. The table includes 25,000 to 30,000 clones, roughly 80% detected once.

Sequencing was performed on CD4+ T cells from blood, taken at baseline. The sequence came from a human donor with classical Hodgkin lymphoma. The rearrangement links TRBV6-4 to TRBJ2-1, with D possibly being TRBD1 or TRBD2 (6 bases each). CDR3 sequence: CASSSGSGAVTNEQFF. CDR3 DNA sequence: TGTGCCAGCAGCTCCGGGTCGGGGGCTGTTACAAATGAGCAGTTCTTC.